Listed below are T cell receptor beta chains from one sample, sequenced in a study of cytomegalovirus exposure and HLA in healthy donors. Only in-frame clones appear in the TCRdb table, and some are missing; sequencing was by immunoSEQ multiplex PCR. The data contain over 120,000 clones, 85% to 95% of them seen just once; the ten biggest clones take up 1.8%. Sequenced sample: PBMCs. The receptors were sampled from a young man in good health and CMV-seropositive. CDR3s include the opening cysteine and the closing phenylalanine or tryptophan. D genes are given only for firm matches. Size is omitted from some rows. Given values are once, few, many or a class for expanded clones.

size,D,V,J,length,DNA,CDR3
.,.,TRBV6-6,TRBJ1-2,16,TGTGCCAGCAGTTACCGAGTCACAGACATCAACTATGGCTACACCTTC,CASSYRVTDINYGYTF
.,TRBD2,TRBV6-1,TRBJ2-7,14,TGTGCCAGCAGGTTGCGGGAGGGTCTCTACGAGCAGTACTTC,CASRLREGLYEQYF
.,TRBD2,TRBV5-4,TRBJ2-7,14,TGTGCCAGCAGCCCGGGAGCGGGGACCTACGAGCAGTACTTC,CASSPGAGTYEQYF
.,TRBD2,TRBV28,TRBJ2-1,15,TGTGCCAGCAGTTTTCCGGGACTAGCCGGCCATGAGCAGTTCTTC,CASSFPGLAGHEQFF
.,TRBD1,TRBV29-1,TRBJ2-1,14,TGCAGCGCTACGACAGGGGTCTCCTACAATGAGCAGTTCTTC,CSATTGVSYNEQFF
.,TRBD1,TRBV19,TRBJ1-5,13,TGTGCCAGTAGTGGACAGGAGGGACAGCCCCAGCATTTT,CASSGQEGQPQHF
.,TRBD2,TRBV15,TRBJ2-1,14,TGTGCCACCAGCTCCCGGACTAGCGGGTTTGAGCAGTTCTTC,CATSSRTSGFEQFF
.,TRBD1,TRBV2,TRBJ1-5,14,TGTGCCAGCAGGATAGGACAGGGAGGACAGCCCCAGCATTTT,CASRIGQGGQPQHF
.,.,TRBV9,TRBJ2-1,14,TGTGCCAGCAGCGTGGGCGGGCAGTACAATGAGCAGTTCTTC,CASSVGGQYNEQFF
.,.,TRBV28,TRBJ2-2,13,TGTGCCACCGCGGACTATAACACCGGGGAGCTGTTTTTT,CATADYNTGELFF
.,TRBD1,TRBV27,TRBJ1-4,16,TGTGCCAGCAGTTACTCCGGGACAGGTGTATTTGAAAAACTGTTTTTT,CASSYSGTGVFEKLFF
.,TRBD2,TRBV10-3,TRBJ2-7,14,TGTGCCATCAGTGAGGCCCTAGCGGGCGACGAGCAGTACTTC,CAISEALAGDEQYF
once,TRBD1,TRBV28,TRBJ1-5,19,TGTGCCAGCAGTTTATATGACCGGGACAGGGGGCATGGTAGTCAGCCCCAGCATTTT,CASSLYDRDRGHGSQPQHF
once,TRBD1,TRBV2,TRBJ1-4,15,TGTGCCAGCAGTAGAGAGGGACAGGGGAATGAAAAACTGTTTTTT,CASSREGQGNEKLFF
.,.,TRBV28,TRBJ1-2,14,TGTGCCAGCAGTTCGCCGGGTATTAACTATGGCTACACCTTC,CASSSPGINYGYTF
.,.,TRBV28,TRBJ2-1,12,TGTGCCACTGGCCTGACCTACAATGAGCAGTTCTTC,CATGLTYNEQFF
once,.,TRBV27,TRBJ1-2,11,TGTGCCAGCAGTAACAGGGCTATCTACACCTTC,CASSNRAIYTF
.,TRBD1,TRBV7-8,TRBJ1-6,15,TGTGCCAGCAGCGCACGGGACAGCGATAATTCACCCCTCCACTTT,CASSARDSDNSPLHF
.,.,TRBV30,TRBJ1-4,16,TGTGCCTGGAGTGTTTCCCGGACAGCCGGCAATGAAAAACTGTTTTTT,CAWSVSRTAGNEKLFF
.,TRBD1,TRBV11-2,TRBJ1-5,15,TGTGCCAGCAGCTTACAGGGGGCCGCCAATCAGCCCCAGCATTTT,CASSLQGAANQPQHF
.,TRBD2,TRBV28,TRBJ2-7,15,TGTGCCAGCAGTCCAAGCCTAGCGGGAGGTATGAAGCAGTACTTC,CASSPSLAGGMKQYF
.,TRBD1,TRBV5-1,TRBJ1-2,15,TGCGCCAGCAGCCGGGACAGGGCAACTAACTATGGCTACACCTTC,CASSRDRATNYGYTF